This T cell receptor beta chain was captured in a study of blood T cell repertoires in COVID-19. Study-wide background: From the United States, Italy and Spain came samples of acute and convalescent COVID-19. The cDNA or gDNA used as material had been derived from T cells, B-cell-depleted T cells, or PBMCs.

In the authors' methods: The authors estimated nucleated cell counts from reference gene primer amplification. Libraries were prepared by immunoSEQ multiplex PCR; TCRdb keeps only in-frame clonotypes and omits some of them. The DNA was the basis for D and trimming; V, J and clone size are from that table. The data show nearly 350,000 clones, under 95% seen once. Trimming took off 4 bases at V and 2 bases at J, with 10 bases between the two ends. CDR1 SQVTM and CDR2 ANQGSEA come from the germline V gene. This CDR3 comprises 13 residues. This receptor was obtained from a woman aged 18-29 years who had recovered from COVID-19. The rearrangement uses TRBV29-1 and TRBJ2-3, with D perhaps matching TRBD1 (6 bases). Input material: peripheral blood. The CDR3 DNA follows: TGCAGCGTTGTTGGACAGAACACAGATACGCAGTATTTT. Translation gives CSVVGQNTDTQYF.